This T cell receptor (beta chain) came from a study of cytomegalovirus exposure and HLA in healthy donors. The PCR made use of 60 Vbeta and 13 Jbeta primers. Clones were sequenced by immunoSEQ multiplex PCR, and TCRdb holds only the in-frame ones, with some missing. The sample records a few hundred thousand clones, less than 80% being singletons. This clone was detected only once. The CDR3 length is 12 residues. V shed 4 bases and J shed 7 bases, with 10 bases lying between them. Germline V gene data show CDR1 as SNHLY and CDR2 as FYNNEI. The material sequenced was PBMCs. The chain couples TRBV2 to TRBJ1-2, with TRBD1 as a possible D gene (5 bases). The sequence was obtained from a girl aged 2 to 9 in good health and CMV-seronegative. CDR3 loop: CASSVDSVGYTF. The CDR3 region has the DNA TGTGCCAGCAGTGTTGACAGTGTTGGCTACACCTTC.